In its sample, the clone carrying this T cell receptor (beta chain) was seen many times. Its antigen is undetermined. Germline V gene data show CDR1 as DFQATT and CDR2 as SNEGSKA (reference sequence). After removal of 3 bases from V and 5 bases from J, the junction contained 14 bases not matched to a gene. This CDR3 region has 17 residues. 5'RACE template switching produced TCR cDNA carrying a universal primer site and UMIs. TCRdb reanalysed the 5' RACE reads using MiXCR and keeps one entry per CDR3 protein. The table has fewer than 350,000 distinct CDR3 sequences, 3.5% to 5% seen once; the top ten hold approximately 19%. This record belongs to a study of T cells after yellow fever vaccination. Notes on the study in general: One caveat is that FACS-sorted repertoires could contain abundant clonotypes contaminating from the bulk population. A weaker but faster secondary response was observed, peaking on day 5 versus 15.

The sample in question was PBMCs, obtained 15 days after the yellow fever booster vaccination. This sequence was found in a man aged 18 to 29 who received the YFV17D yellow fever vaccine. The chain carries TRBV20-1 and TRBJ2-2; 8 bases line up with TRBD1. The chain's CDR3 is CSASDGSGGLGTGELFF. For the CDR3, the DNA is TGCAGTGCTAGTGATGGGTCAGGGGGCTTGGGGACCGGGGAGCTGTTTTTT.